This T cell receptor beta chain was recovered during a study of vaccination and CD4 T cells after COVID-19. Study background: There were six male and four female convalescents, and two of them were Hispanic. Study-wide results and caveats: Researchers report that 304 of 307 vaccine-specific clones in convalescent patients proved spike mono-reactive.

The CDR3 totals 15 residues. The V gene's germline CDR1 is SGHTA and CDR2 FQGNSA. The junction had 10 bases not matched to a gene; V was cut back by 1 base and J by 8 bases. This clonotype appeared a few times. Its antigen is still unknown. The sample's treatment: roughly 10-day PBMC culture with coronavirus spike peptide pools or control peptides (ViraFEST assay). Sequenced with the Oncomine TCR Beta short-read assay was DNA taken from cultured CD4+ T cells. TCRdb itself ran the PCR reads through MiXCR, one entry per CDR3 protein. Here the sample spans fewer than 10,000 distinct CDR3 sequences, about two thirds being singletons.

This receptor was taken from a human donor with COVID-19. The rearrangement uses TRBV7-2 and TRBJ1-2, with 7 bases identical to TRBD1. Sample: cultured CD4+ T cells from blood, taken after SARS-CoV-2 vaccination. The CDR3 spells CASSLGTDRAGGYTF. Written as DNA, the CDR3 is TGTGCCAGCAGCTTAGGCACCGACAGGGCAGGGGGCTACACCTTC. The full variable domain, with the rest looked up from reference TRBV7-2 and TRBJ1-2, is GAGVSQSPSNKVTEKGKDVELRCDPISGHTALYWYRQSLGQGLEFLIYFQGNSAPDKSGLPSDRFSAERTGGSVSTLTIQRTQQEDSAVYLCASSLGTDRAGGYTFGSGTRLTVV.